Listed below are T cell receptor beta chains from one sample, sequenced in a study of T cell responses to AZD1222 COVID-19 vaccine. Sequencing was performed with immunoSEQ multiplex PCR; in TCRdb, only in-frame clones are kept and a portion is missing. The sample shows 150,000 or so clones, 90% of them seen only once. Specimen: peripheral blood, collected on day 0 of AZD1222 vaccination. The receptors come from an adult in good health. The CDR3 runs from the conserved cysteine through the conserved F or W. The D gene is left open where the match is weak.

TRBJ2-7 | TRBD1 | TRBV7-8 | CASSPQPDRGEQYF
TRBJ1-6 | - | TRBV5-8 | CASSQETGSYNSPLHF
TRBJ2-7 | - | TRBV28 | CASSLGRGQYF
TRBJ2-5 | - | TRBV7-3 | CASSPTGLAGETQYF
TRBJ1-2 | - | TRBV10-1 | CASSESGRPRGYTF
TRBJ1-5 | - | TRBV4-2 | CASSQDFGNQPQHF
TRBJ1-5 | - | TRBV3-1/TRBV3-2 | CASSQEGATNQPQHF
TRBJ2-2 | TRBD1 | TRBV3-1/TRBV3-2 | CASSQLIRGRDTGELFF
TRBJ2-7 | - | TRBV7-8 | CASSLNSRGTYEQYF
TRBJ1-5 | - | TRBV5-4 | CASSLGGSFQPQHF
TRBJ1-1 | - | TRBV5-5 | CASSLLGTRETEAFF